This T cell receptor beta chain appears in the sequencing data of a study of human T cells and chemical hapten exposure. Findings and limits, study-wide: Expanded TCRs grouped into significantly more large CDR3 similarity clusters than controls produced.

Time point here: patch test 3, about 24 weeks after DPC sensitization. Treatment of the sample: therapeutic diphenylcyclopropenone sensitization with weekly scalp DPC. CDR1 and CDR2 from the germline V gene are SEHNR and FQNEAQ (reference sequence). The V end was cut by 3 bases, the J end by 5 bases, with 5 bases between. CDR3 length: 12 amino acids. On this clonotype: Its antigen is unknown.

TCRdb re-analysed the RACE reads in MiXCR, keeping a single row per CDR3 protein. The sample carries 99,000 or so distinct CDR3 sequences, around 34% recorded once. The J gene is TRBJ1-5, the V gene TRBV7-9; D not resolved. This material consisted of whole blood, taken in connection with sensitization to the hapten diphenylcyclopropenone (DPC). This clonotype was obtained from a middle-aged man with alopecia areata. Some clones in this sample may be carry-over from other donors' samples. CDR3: CASSFPDQPQHF. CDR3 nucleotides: TGTGCCAGCAGCTTCCCGGATCAGCCCCAGCATTTT. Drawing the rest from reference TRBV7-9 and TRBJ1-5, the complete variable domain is DTGVSQNPRHKITKRGQNVTFRCDPISEHNRLYWYRQTLGQGPEFLTYFQNEAQLEKSRLLSDRFSAERPKGSFSTLEIQRTEQGDSAMYLCASSFPDQPQHFGDGTRLSIL.